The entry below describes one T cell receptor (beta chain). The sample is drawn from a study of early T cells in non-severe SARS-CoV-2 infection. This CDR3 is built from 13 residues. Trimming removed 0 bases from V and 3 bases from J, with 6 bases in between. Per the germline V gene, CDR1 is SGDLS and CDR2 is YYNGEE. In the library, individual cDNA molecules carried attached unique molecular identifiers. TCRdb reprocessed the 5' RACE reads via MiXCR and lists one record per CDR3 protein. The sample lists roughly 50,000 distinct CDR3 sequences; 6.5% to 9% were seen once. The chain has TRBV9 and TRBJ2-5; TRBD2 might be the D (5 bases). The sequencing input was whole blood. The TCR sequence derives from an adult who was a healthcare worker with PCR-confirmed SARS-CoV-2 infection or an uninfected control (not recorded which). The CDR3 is CASSVEREETQYF. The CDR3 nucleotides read TGTGCCAGCAGCGTAGAGAGGGAAGAGACCCAGTACTTC.